This T cell receptor (beta chain) was obtained from a study of human T cells and chemical hapten exposure. TCRdb itself ran the RACE reads through MiXCR, one entry per CDR3 protein. The sample carries under 150,000 distinct CDR3 sequences, about 12% recorded once. Only a few counts were recorded for this clonotype. Germline CDR1 reads MNHEY; CDR2 reads SVGAGI. The CDR3 has 14 residues. V was clipped by 5 bases and J by 10 bases; unmatched bases: 7. Described time point: patch test 1, 2 weeks after DPC sensitization. Documented treatment: therapeutic diphenylcyclopropenone sensitization with weekly scalp DPC.

Material: whole blood, obtained in connection with sensitization to the hapten diphenylcyclopropenone (DPC). The chain employs TRBV6-5 and TRBJ1-4; 10 positions agree with TRBD1. The TCR sequence derives from a woman in her forties or fifties with alopecia areata. Some clones in this sample may be carry-over from other donors' samples. The CDR3 nucleotides are TGTGCCAGCAGTCCAGGACAGGGGGAGATAAAACTGTTTTTT. Translated, it gives CASSPGQGEIKLFF.